A selection of T cell receptor beta chains follows, all from one sample in a study of CD8 T cells in Susac syndrome. TCRdb re-derived calls from the immunoSEQ multiplex PCR reads in MiXCR, one entry per CDR3 protein. Of about 280,000 distinct CDR3 sequences in the sample, 70% to 90% were seen once. The material sequenced was CD8+ T cells from PBMCs. All receptors come from a human donor with multiple sclerosis. CDR3s leave out the opening cysteine and the closing phenylalanine or tryptophan. D genes are given only for firm matches.

V gene	J gene	D gene	CDR3 protein
TRBV5-1	TRBJ2-5	TRBD1	ASSLRQGSSETQY
TRBV6-1	TRBJ2-7	NA	ASSEAPTDKQY
TRBV27	TRBJ2-1	NA	ASSSNWGYEQF
TRBV5-5	TRBJ2-5	TRBD2	AGSYGLAEEETQY
TRBV5-4	TRBJ1-2	NA	ASSPTGPRGYT
TRBV9	TRBJ2-3	NA	ASSAGTSSTDTQY
TRBV28	TRBJ2-5	TRBD2	ASSHTGTNLRETQY
TRBV6-2/TRBV6-3	TRBJ2-1	TRBD2	ASSRPSGRAALHEQF
TRBV5-1	TRBJ2-1	NA	ASSPRSSGIYNEQF
TRBV2	TRBJ2-3	NA	ASKDPDTPPDTQY
TRBV10-3	TRBJ1-5	NA	AISESWTGARQPQH
TRBV2	TRBJ2-4	NA	ATEKEELLPKNIQY
TRBV14	TRBJ2-1	NA	ASSQMSSYNEQF
TRBV28	TRBJ2-5	NA	ASSRARGQETQY
TRBV6-2/TRBV6-3	TRBJ2-3	NA	ASSYVGNEDTQY
TRBV30	TRBJ2-1	NA	AWMGPTAYNEQF
TRBV27	TRBJ1-2	NA	ASRAGSFYGYT
TRBV6-1	TRBJ1-5	NA	ASSEMPPNQPQH
TRBV5-1	TRBJ2-3	NA	ASSLWGFSPTSTDTQY
TRBV7-9	TRBJ2-5	TRBD1	ASSSTGSETQY
TRBV7-2	TRBJ2-1	NA	ASSLTAVDFSSYNEQF
TRBV21-1	TRBJ2-3	NA	ATLYRDRGDTQY